This TCR beta chain came from a study of OX40 agonist ivuxolimab in advanced cancers. Points from the study as a whole: Partial responders dosed at 0.1-3.0 mg/kg displayed clonal expansion ranking among the lowest. Among the nonresponders, some also had low normalized T-cell clonal expansion.

Profiling relied on immunoSEQ multiplex PCR, and the TCRdb table lists in-frame clones only, not all of them. Of about 59,000 clones detected, approximately 86% appear once; the ten largest clones hold approximately 0.57%. CDR3 length: 16 residues. Germline lookup yields CDR1 KGHSH and CDR2 LQKENI. The V end was cut by 6 bases, the J end by 0 bases, with 15 bases between. Remarks on this clone: The antigen is undetermined.

Samples were taken at baseline and on day 1 of cycles 4 and 7. The chain combines TRBV18 with TRBJ2-1; D is unclear. The TCR originated in an adult with an advanced solid tumor such as melanoma, head and neck, liver or kidney cancer. The specimen was CD4+ or CD8+ T cells sorted from blood, collected in a trial of the OX40 agonist ivuxolimab. CDR3 region: CASSPVGVDSYNEQFF. CDR3 coding DNA: TGTGCCAGCTCTCCCGTGGGCGTCGACTCCTACAATGAGCAGTTCTTC.